This T cell receptor (beta chain) was captured in a study of cytomegalovirus exposure and HLA in healthy donors. V was pared by 5 bases and J by 7 bases, with 7 bases between. Germline V gene sequence: CDR1 SGHTA, CDR2 FQGNSA. This CDR3 is built from 11 residues. A word on this clone: Its antigen is undetermined.

The PCR had 60 Vbeta and 13 Jbeta primers. Repertoires were generated with immunoSEQ multiplex PCR, while TCRdb's copy carries only in-frame clones and drops some. The sample has about 78,000 clones, approximately 80% seen once. Findings of the study overall: High specificity and sensitivity for cytomegalovirus status were reported for the classifier.

This receptor was identified in a woman in her fifties or sixties in good health and CMV-seropositive. The sample taken for sequencing was PBMCs. The gene calls are TRBV7-2 and TRBJ2-3; D not resolved. The CDR3 is CASSIRYTQYF. The CDR3 DNA reads TGTGCCAGCAGCATCCGGTATACGCAGTATTTT.